What follows describes a single TCR beta chain. The V end lost 11 bases, the J end lost 0 bases, and 9 bases lay between the germline ends. This CDR3 has 12 amino acids. CDR1 is MNHEY and CDR2 is SVGAGI in the germline V gene. The sample comes from a study of blood T cell repertoires in COVID-19. For the study at large: Sources were T cells, B-cell-depleted T cells, or PBMCs; the material itself was cDNA or gDNA.

The method was immunoSEQ multiplex PCR; TCRdb's version includes in-frame clones alone and lacks a portion of them. The sample includes about 280,000 clones, about 89% seen only once; the top ten take roughly 5%. This clonotype was sampled from a man aged 35 to 55 with acute or convalescent COVID-19. The rearrangement joins TRBV6-5 to TRBJ2-3; D remains ambiguous. Sequencing was performed on peripheral blood. The CDR3 here is CAYGSSTDTQYF. The CDR3 bases are TGTGCCTACGGGTCTAGCACAGATACGCAGTATTTT.